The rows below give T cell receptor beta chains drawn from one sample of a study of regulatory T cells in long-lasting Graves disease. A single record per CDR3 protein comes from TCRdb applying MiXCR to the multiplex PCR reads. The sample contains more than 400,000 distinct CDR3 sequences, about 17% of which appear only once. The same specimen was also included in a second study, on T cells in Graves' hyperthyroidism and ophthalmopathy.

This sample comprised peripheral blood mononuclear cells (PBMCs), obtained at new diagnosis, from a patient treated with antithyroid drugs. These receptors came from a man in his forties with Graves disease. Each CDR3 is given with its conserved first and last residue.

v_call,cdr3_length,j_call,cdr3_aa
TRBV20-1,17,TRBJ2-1,CSKIGYGAGETYNEQFF
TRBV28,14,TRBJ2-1,CASKDLGRDNEQFF
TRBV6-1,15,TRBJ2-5,CASSKNRVAQETQYF
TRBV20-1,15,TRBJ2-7,CSARDGAGGSYEQYF
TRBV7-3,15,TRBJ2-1,CASSLLVAGHNEQFF
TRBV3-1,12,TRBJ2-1,CASQGPGDEQFF
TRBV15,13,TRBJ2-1,CATSSFSDNEQFF
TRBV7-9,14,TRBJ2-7,CASSMGAGSGEQYF
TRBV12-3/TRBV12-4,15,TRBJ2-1,CASSLTGTSVNEQFF
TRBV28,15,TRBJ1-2,CASSLRQGANYGYTF
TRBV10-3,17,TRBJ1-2,CAISESGDRDAGYGYTF
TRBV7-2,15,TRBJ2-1,CASSLRAGVYNEQFF
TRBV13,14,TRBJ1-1,CASSRVGGVTEAFF
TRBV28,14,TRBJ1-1,CASSLPGAVTEAFF
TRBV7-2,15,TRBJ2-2,CASSSLAKGGGELFF
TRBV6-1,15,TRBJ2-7,CASSARVGVPYEQYF
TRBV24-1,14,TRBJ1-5,CATSDGRETQPQHF
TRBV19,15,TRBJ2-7,CASSIRSGSVSEQYF
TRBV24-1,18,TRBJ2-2,CATSDSYNGQWNTGELFF
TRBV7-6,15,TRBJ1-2,CASSPRTGGDYGYTF
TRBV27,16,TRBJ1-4,CASSFDRGRSNEKLFF
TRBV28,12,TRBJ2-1,CASSEGGDEQFF
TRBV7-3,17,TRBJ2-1,CASSKQSILAGYNEQFF
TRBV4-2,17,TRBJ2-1,CASSHNPGQGPHNEQFF
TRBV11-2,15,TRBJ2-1,CASSLLQGGLGEQFF
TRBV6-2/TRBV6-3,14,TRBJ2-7,CASRPGGSPYEQYF
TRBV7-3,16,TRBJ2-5,CASSQRSSGGGETQYF
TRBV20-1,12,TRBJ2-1,CSALGRLGEQFF
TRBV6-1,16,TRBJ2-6,CASSKPGTAGANILTF
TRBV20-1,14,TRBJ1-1,CSARDVRASTEAFF
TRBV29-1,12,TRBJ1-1,CSVERGSTEAFF
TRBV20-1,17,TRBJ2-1,CSAIILAGGSSYNEQFF
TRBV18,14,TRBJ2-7,CASSPAQGPYEQYF
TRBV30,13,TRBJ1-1,CAWSLSGNTEAFF
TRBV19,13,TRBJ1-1,CASREAVNTEAFF
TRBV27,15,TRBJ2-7,CASRYWGGRTYEQYF
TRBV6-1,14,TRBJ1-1,CASSRGGLNTEAFF
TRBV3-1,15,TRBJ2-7,CASSQEGLANNEQYF
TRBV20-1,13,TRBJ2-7,CSAKGHGTYEQYF
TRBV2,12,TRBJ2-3,CASRRLADTQYF
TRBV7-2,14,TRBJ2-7,CASSRVRGTTEQYF
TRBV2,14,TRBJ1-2,CASSENRGDYGYTF
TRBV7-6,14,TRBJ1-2,CASSLGERFSGYTF
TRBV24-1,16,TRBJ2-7,CATSDFNNRGAYEQYF
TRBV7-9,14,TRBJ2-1,CASSPPHSYNEQFF
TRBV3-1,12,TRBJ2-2,CASSAYPGELFF
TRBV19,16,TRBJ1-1,CASSTPLGQGRTEAFF
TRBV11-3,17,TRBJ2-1,CASSSTHLGRAYNEQFF
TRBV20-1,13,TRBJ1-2,CSARDLPGRGYTF
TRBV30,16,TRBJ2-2,CAWSVLSGPNTGELFF
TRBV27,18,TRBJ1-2,CASSLSVLDSRLDYGYTF
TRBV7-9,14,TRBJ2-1,CASSEIAIDNEQFF
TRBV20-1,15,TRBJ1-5,CSAPPPSGGFQPQHF
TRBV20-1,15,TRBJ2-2,CSALKGQGAAGELFF
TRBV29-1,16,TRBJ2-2,CSVENPQGGGTGELFF
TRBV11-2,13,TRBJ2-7,CASSWTSGNEQYF
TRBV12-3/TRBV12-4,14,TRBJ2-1,CASSLRVADNEQFF
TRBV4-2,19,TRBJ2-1,CASSQDGLAGVGFQNEQFF